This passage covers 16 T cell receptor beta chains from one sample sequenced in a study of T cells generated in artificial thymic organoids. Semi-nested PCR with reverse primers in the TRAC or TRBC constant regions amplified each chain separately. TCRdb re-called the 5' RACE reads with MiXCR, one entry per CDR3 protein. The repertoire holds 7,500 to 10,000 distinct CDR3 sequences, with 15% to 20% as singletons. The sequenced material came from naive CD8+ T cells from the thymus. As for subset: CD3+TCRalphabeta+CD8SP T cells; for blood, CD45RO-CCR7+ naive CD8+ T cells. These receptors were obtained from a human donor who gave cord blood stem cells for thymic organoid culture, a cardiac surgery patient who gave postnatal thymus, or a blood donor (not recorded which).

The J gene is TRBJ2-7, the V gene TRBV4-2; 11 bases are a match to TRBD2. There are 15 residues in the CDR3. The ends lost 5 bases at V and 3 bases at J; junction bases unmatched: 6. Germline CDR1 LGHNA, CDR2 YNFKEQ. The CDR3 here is CASSETSGTYYEQYF. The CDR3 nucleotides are TGTGCCAGCAGCGAGACTAGCGGGACTTACTACGAGCAGTACTTC.

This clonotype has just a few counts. This chain's CDR3 is CASSRGRPSSYNEQFF. CDR3 nucleotide sequence: TGCGCCAGCAGCCGAGGACGCCCCAGCTCCTACAATGAGCAGTTCTTC. The genes are TRBV4-1 and TRBJ2-1; D uncertain. CDR1 MGHRA and CDR2 YSYEKL come from the germline V gene. The V and J ends lost 4 bases and 0 bases respectively, with 13 bases between them. The CDR3 runs 16 residues.

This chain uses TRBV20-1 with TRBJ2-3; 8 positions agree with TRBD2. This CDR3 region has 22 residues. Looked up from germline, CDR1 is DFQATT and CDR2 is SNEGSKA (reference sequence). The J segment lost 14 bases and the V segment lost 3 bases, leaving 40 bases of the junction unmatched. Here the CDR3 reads CSASWLAGPPKLNERDTDTRYF. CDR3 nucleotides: TGCAGTGCTAGTTGGCTAGCGGGCCCCCCAAAACTTAACGAAAGGGATACAGATACACGGTATTTT.

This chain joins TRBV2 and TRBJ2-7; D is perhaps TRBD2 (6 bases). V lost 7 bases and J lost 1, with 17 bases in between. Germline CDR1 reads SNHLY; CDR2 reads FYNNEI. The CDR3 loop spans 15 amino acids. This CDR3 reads CASTLTGTGSYEQYF. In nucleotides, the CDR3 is TGTGCCAGCACCTTAACCGGGACTGGTTCCTACGAGCAGTACTTC.

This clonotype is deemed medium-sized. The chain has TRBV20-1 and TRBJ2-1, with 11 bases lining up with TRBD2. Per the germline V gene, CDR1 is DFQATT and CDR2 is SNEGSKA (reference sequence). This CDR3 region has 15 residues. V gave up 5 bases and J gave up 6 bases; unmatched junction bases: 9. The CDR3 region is CSAHHGTSGTNEQFF. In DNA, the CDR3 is TGCAGTGCTCATCACGGGACTAGCGGAACCAATGAGCAGTTCTTC.

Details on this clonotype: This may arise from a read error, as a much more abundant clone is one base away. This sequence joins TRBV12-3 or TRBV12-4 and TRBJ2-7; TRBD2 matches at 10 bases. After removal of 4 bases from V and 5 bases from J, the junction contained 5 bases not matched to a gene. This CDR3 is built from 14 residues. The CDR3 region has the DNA TGTGCCAGCAGTTATAGCGGGAGGCTCCACGAGCAGTACTTC. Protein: CASSYSGRLHEQYF.

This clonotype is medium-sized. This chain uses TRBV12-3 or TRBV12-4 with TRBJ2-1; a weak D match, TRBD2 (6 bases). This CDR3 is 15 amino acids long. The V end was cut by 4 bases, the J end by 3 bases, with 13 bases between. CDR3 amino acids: CASSSVWEVYNEQFF. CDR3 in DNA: TGTGCCAGCAGTTCTGTCTGGGAGGTCTACAATGAGCAGTTCTTC.

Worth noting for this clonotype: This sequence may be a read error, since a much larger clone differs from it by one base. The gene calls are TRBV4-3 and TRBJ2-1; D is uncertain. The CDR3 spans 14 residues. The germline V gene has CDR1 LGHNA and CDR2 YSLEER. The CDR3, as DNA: TGCGTCAGCAGCCCCCATATTTCCTACAATGAGCAGTTCTTC. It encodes CVSSPHISYNEQFF.

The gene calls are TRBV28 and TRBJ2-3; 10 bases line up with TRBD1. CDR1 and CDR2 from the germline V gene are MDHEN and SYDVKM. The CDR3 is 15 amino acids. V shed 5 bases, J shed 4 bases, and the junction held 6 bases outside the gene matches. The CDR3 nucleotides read TGTGCCAGCAGTCCCGACAGGGGGCGCTCAGATACGCAGTATTTT. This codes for CASSPDRGRSDTQYF.

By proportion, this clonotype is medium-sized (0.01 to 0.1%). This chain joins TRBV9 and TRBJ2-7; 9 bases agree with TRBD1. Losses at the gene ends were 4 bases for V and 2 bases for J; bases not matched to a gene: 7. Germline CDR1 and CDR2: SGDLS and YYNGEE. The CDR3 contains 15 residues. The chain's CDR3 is CASSYGQGRAYEQYF. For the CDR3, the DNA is TGTGCCAGCAGCTATGGACAGGGGAGGGCCTACGAGCAGTACTTC. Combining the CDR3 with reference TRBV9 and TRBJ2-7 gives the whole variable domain DSGVTQTPKHLITATGQRVTLRCSPRSGDLSVYWYQQSLDQGLQFLIQYYNGEERAKGNILERFSAQQFPDLHSELNLSSLELGDSALYFCASSYGQGRAYEQYFGPGTRLTVT.

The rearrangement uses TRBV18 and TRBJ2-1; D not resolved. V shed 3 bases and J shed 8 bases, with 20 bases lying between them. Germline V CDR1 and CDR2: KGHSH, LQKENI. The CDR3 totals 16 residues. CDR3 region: CASSPPQGPLSYEQFF. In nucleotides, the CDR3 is TGTGCCAGCTCACCGCCCCAAGGGCCGTTGAGTTATGAGCAGTTCTTC.

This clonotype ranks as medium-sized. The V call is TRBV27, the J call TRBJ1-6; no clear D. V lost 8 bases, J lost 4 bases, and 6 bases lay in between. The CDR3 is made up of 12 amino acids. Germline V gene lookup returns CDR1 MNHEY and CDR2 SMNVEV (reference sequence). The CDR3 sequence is CASREYNSPLHF. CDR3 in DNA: TGTGCCAGCCGGGAATATAATTCACCCCTCCACTTT.

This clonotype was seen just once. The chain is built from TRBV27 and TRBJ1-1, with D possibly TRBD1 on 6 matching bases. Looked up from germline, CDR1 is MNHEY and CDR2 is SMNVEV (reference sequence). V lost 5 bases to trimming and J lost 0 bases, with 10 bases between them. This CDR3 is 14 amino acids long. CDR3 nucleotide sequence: TGTGCCAGCAGTCTGGGGACATTGAACACTGAAGCTTTCTTT. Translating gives CASSLGTLNTEAFF.

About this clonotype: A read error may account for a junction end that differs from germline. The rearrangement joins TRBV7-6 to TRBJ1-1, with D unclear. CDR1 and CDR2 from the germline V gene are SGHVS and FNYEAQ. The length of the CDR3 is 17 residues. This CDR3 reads CASGFGSSSRGSREAFF. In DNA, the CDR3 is TGTGCCAGCGGCTTCGGTTCGTCGTCCCGGGGATCGAGGGAAGCTTTCTTT.

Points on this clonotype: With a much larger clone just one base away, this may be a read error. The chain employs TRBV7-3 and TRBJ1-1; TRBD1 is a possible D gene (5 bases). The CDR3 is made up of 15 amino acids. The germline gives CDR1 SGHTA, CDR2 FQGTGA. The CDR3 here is CTSSLTRQGRTEAFF. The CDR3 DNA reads TGTACCAGCAGCTTAACCCGGCAGGGAAGGACTGAAGCTTTCTTT.

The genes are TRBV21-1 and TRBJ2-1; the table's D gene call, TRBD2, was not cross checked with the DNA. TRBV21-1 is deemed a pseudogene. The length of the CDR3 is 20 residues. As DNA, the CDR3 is TGTGCCAGCAGCAAAAACCCGGGACTAGCGGGAGTCTCTTCCTACAATGAGCAGTTCTTC. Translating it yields CASSKNPGLAGVSSYNEQFF.